These T cell receptor beta chains were read from a single sample in a study of cytomegalovirus exposure and HLA in healthy donors. The repertoire was sequenced with immunoSEQ multiplex PCR; TCRdb's copy has only in-frame clones and lacks some. The repertoire has roughly 100,000 clones, 63% of them found once; the top ten carry about 4.3%. The material sequenced was PBMCs. These TCRs come from a human donor in good health. The CDR3 runs from the conserved cysteine through the conserved F or W. D genes are given only for firm matches. Where a row states a size, it is once, few, many or the class of an expanded clone; other rows omit it.

>NA|NA|TRBJ2-7|TRBV5-1
TGCGCCAGCAGCTTGGTGGCCCCAACCTACGAGCAGTACTTC
CASSLVAPTYEQYF
>few|TRBD2|TRBJ2-1|TRBV7-6
TGTGCCAGCAGCTATAGACTAGCGGGAGGTGACCTCTACAATGAGCAGTTCTTC
CASSYRLAGGDLYNEQFF
>NA|NA|TRBJ1-6|TRBV7-6
TGTGCCAGCAGCTATAGGTTCGGACAGTTCCTCCACTTT
CASSYRFGQFLHF
>NA|TRBD2|TRBJ2-1|TRBV30
TGTGCCTGGAGTGTCGGACTAGCGGGAGTGGCCGAGCAGTTCTTC
CAWSVGLAGVAEQFF
>few|NA|TRBJ2-3|TRBV21-1
TGTGCCAGCAGCAGAACCAACAACACAGATACGCAGTATTTT
CASSRTNNTDTQYF
>NA|NA|TRBJ1-1|TRBV18
TGTGCCAGCTCACCCCTGGAGTTGAACACTGAAGCTTTCTTT
CASSPLELNTEAFF
>NA|NA|TRBJ2-3|TRBV2
TGTGCCAGCAGTTCGGGAGCAGATACGCAGTATTTT
CASSSGADTQYF
>NA|TRBD1|TRBJ1-2|TRBV7-9
TGTGCCAGCAGCCCCGGGACAGGGGTTAATGGCTACACCTTC
CASSPGTGVNGYTF
>NA|NA|TRBJ2-7|TRBV5-3
TGTGCCAGAAGCTTCCGGGACTCCCTCCCCGAGCAGTACTTC
CARSFRDSLPEQYF
>NA|TRBD2|TRBJ2-1|TRBV4-1
TGCGCCAGCAGCCAAGAGGCTAGCGGGAGAAACGACAATGAGCAGTTCTTC
CASSQEASGRNDNEQFF
>NA|NA|TRBJ2-2|TRBV29-1
TGCAGCGTGTCGGGTTACACCGGGGAGCTGTTTTTT
CSVSGYTGELFF
>NA|NA|TRBJ1-1|TRBV5-1
TGCGCCAGCAGCTTGGCCTACAGGGCAGGCACTGAAGCTTTCTTT
CASSLAYRAGTEAFF
>NA|TRBD2|TRBJ2-2|TRBV28
TGTGCCAGCAGTTCTCCCCAGACTAGCCCCAGTTCTGGGGAGCTGTTTTTT
CASSSPQTSPSSGELFF
>NA|TRBD2|TRBJ2-2|TRBV5-8
TGTGCCAGCAGCCCTGGCGCGGGAGTCAACACCGGGGAGCTGTTTTTT
CASSPGAGVNTGELFF
>NA|TRBD1|TRBJ1-3|TRBV13
TGTGCCAGCAGCTTACGACAGGGTCGCTCTGGAAACACCATATATTTT
CASSLRQGRSGNTIYF
>NA|NA|TRBJ2-1|TRBV28
TGTGCCGGCGCGGATTTCAACGGGGAAAATGATGAGCAGTTCTTC
CAGADFNGENDEQFF